This TCR beta chain came from a study of blood T cell repertoires in COVID-19. This CDR3 comprises 13 residues. The germline CDR1 and CDR2 sequences are MNHEY and SVGAGI. With 8 bases removed from V and 3 bases from J, the gap between germline ends came to 10 bases. The method was immunoSEQ multiplex PCR; TCRdb's version includes in-frame clones alone and lacks a portion of them. The sample includes about 350,000 clones, approximately 89% seen only once; the top ten take 3% to 4%. Specimen: peripheral blood. The V gene is TRBV6-5, the J gene TRBJ1-4, with D possibly matching TRBD1 (6 bases). This receptor was taken from a woman aged 60-70 years with COVID-19, enrolled during active disease. The CDR3 sequence is CASSDSPNEKLFF. The DNA for the CDR3 is TGTGCCAGCTCGGACAGTCCTAATGAAAAACTGTTTTTT.